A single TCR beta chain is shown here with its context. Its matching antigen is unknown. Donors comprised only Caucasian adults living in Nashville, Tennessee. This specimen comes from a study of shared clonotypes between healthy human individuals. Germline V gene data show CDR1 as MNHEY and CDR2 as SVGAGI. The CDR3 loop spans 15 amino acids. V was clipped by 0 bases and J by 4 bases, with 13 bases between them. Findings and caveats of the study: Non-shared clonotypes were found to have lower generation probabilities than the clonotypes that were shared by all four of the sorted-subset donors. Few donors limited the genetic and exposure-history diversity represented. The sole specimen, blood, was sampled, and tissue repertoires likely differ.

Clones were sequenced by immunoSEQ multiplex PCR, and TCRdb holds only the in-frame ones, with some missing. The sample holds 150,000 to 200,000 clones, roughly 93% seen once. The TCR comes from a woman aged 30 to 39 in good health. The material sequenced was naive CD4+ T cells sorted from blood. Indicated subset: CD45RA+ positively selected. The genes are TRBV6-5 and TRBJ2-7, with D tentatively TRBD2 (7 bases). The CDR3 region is CASSYSYREGYEQYF. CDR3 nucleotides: TGTGCCAGCAGTTACTCGTACAGGGAGGGGTACGAGCAGTACTTC.